These 16 T cell receptor beta chains came from one sample sequenced in a study of blood T cell repertoires in COVID-19. The assay was immunoSEQ multiplex PCR, and TCRdb's table has in-frame clones only and misses some. The sample lists 90,000 to 120,000 clones, approximately 88% occurring once. Sequenced sample: peripheral blood. These receptors all stem from a middle-aged man with active or convalescent COVID-19.

This clone was seen only a few times. This chain links TRBV3-1 (or the pseudogene TRBV3-2) with TRBJ1-1; 7 bases are a match to TRBD1. CDR1 and CDR2 from the germline V gene are LGHDT and YNNKEL (reference sequence). The CDR3 totals 11 residues. The ends lost 6 bases at V and 6 bases at J; junction bases unmatched: 1. This chain's CDR3 is CASRQGAEAFF. Written as DNA, the CDR3 is TGTGCCAGCAGGCAGGGGGCTGAAGCTTTCTTT.

The rearrangement joins TRBV9 to TRBJ2-1; 8 nucleotides line up with TRBD2. The trim removed 5 bases at V and 7 bases at J, leaving 17 bases unmatched. The germline gives CDR1 SGDLS, CDR2 YYNGEE. The CDR3 has 17 amino acids. CDR3 DNA: TGTGCCAGCAGTGCCTCTTATCCGGGAGGGCCACGGAATGAGCAGTTCTTC. Its protein product is CASSASYPGGPRNEQFF.

The CDR3 sequence: CASSLSQGPDNEQFF. The CDR3 bases are TGTGCCAGCAGCTTGTCACAGGGCCCGGACAATGAGCAGTTCTTC. The V gene is TRBV5-8, the J gene TRBJ2-1; TRBD1 is a possible D gene (6 bases). V gave up 1 base and J gave up 5 bases, with 13 bases separating them. Germline CDR1 SGHTS, CDR2 YDEGEE. This CDR3 spans 15 amino acids.

The genes are TRBV14 and TRBJ2-5, with 7 bases aligning to TRBD1. The CDR3 extends over 14 amino acids. V dropped 3 bases and J dropped 5; count of bases not matched to a gene: 6. Looked up from germline, CDR1 is SGHDN and CDR2 is FVKESK. CDR3 DNA: TGTGCCAGCAGCCAGCGAGGGGGCGTGGAGACCCAGTACTTC. Amino acid sequence: CASSQRGGVETQYF.

The rearrangement uses TRBV9 and TRBJ2-5, with D maybe TRBD2 (6 bases). CDR3 length equals 15 residues. CDR1 is SGDLS and CDR2 is YYNGEE in the germline V gene. V was cut by 8 bases and J by 4 bases, with 21 bases left in between. CDR3 sequence (DNA): TGTGCCAGGCCTCGTTCGGCCGGCGGGGTAGAGACCCAGTACTTC. Its protein product is CARPRSAGGVETQYF.

In DNA, the CDR3 is TGTGCCAGTAGTGCCTCTATCGTCCTCGAGCAGTACTTC. Amino acid sequence: CASSASIVLEQYF. This chain joins TRBV19 and TRBJ2-7; D call uncertain. CDR1 is LNHDA, CDR2 SQIVND, per germline (reference sequence). The CDR3 length is 13 residues. V lost 5 bases to trimming and J lost 6 bases, with 14 bases between them.

The chain has TRBV24-1 and TRBJ2-1; TRBD1 matches at 8 bases. Germline CDR1 and CDR2: KGHDR and SFDVKD. V shed 3 bases and J 0 bases; nucleotides not matched to a gene: 3. This CDR3 spans 16 amino acids. The CDR3 DNA follows: TGTGCCACCAGTGATCGGACAGGGAGCTCCTACAATGAGCAGTTCTTC. Translated: CATSDRTGSSYNEQFF.

V is TRBV6-2 or TRBV6-3 and J is TRBJ1-2, with TRBD1 as a possible D gene (5 bases). Germline CDR1 is MNHEY and CDR2 is SVGEGT. V lost 2 bases to trimming and J lost 3 bases, with 7 bases between them. The length of the CDR3 is 13 residues. The CDR3 sequence is CASSYGRDYGYTF. CDR3 nucleotide sequence: TGTGCCAGCAGTTACGGCAGGGACTATGGCTACACCTTC.

The chain links TRBV5-1 to TRBJ2-7; 7 positions match TRBD1. Germline V gene lookup returns CDR1 SGHRS and CDR2 YFSETQ. The CDR3 extends over 15 amino acids. The ends lost 0 bases at V and 5 bases at J; junction bases unmatched: 8. The CDR3 reads CASSLETGHGDEQYF. As DNA, the CDR3 is TGCGCCAGCAGCTTGGAGACAGGGCATGGGGACGAGCAGTACTTC.

The chain combines TRBV28 with TRBJ2-7; D uncertain. Germline V gene data show CDR1 as MDHEN and CDR2 as SYDVKM. Trimming removed 6 bases at V and 1 base at J, with 7 bases between. The CDR3 is 12 amino acids. CDR3 in amino acids: CASSTVSYEQYF. CDR3 nucleotide sequence: TGTGCCAGCAGCACAGTATCCTACGAGCAGTACTTC.

V gene TRBV7-2 combines with J gene TRBJ1-1; 9 bases agree with TRBD1. This CDR3 comprises 13 residues. In germline, CDR1 is SGHTA, CDR2 FQGNSA. V trimming: 3 bases; J trimming: 4 bases; junction bases outside the gene matches: 0. The CDR3 reads CASSLTGGTEAFF. CDR3 nucleotide sequence: TGTGCCAGCAGCTTGACAGGGGGCACTGAAGCTTTCTTT.

This chain links TRBV4-1 with TRBJ1-4, with TRBD1 identical over 7 bases. V lost 4 bases and J lost 4; bases outside the gene matches: 9. The CDR3 is 16 amino acids. Germline V gene lookup returns CDR1 MGHRA and CDR2 YSYEKL. The DNA of the CDR3 is TGCGCCAGCAGCCCGAATAGGGGGCGAGGTAATGAAAAACTGTTTTTT. Translated, it gives CASSPNRGRGNEKLFF.

This clone came up a few times. The chain links TRBV27 to TRBJ2-1, with D tentatively TRBD2 (6 bases). Trimming took off 5 bases at V and 4 bases at J, with 18 bases between the two ends. This CDR3 is built from 16 residues. Per germline, CDR1 MNHEY and CDR2 SMNVEV (reference sequence). CDR3 DNA sequence: TGTGCCAGCAGTGGGGACTCCCCTATCAGATACAATGAGCAGTTCTTC. Translated, it gives CASSGDSPIRYNEQFF.

The rearrangement joins TRBV28 to TRBJ1-1; D gene uncertain. This CDR3 is built from 12 residues. CDR1 is MDHEN and CDR2 is SYDVKM in the germline V gene. V gave up 6 bases and J gave up 4 bases, with 9 bases separating them. The CDR3: CASRDGVTEAFF. In DNA, the CDR3 is TGTGCCAGCAGGGACGGGGTCACTGAAGCTTTCTTT.

The genes are TRBV28 and TRBJ1-5; D call uncertain. Looked up from germline, CDR1 is MDHEN and CDR2 is SYDVKM. CDR3 size: 14 residues. The V end was cut by 5 bases, the J end by 0 bases, with 8 bases between. The CDR3 nucleotides read TGTGCCAGCAGTATCACTGTTAGCAATCAGCCCCAGCATTTT. It translates to CASSITVSNQPQHF.

The J gene is TRBJ1-5, the V gene TRBV19; D uncertain. V was shortened by 2 bases and J by 9 bases, with 8 bases between the two germline ends. The CDR3 is 12 residues long. In germline, CDR1 is LNHDA, CDR2 SQIVND (reference sequence). As DNA, the CDR3 is TGTGCCAGTAGTATATCAGTAACGCCCCAGCATTTT. Its translation: CASSISVTPQHF.